This T cell receptor (beta chain) was profiled in a study of cytomegalovirus exposure and HLA in healthy donors. About the study: Of the donors genotyped, several hundred in all, about 81% fell in the Caucasian-associated ancestry cluster.

The donors (healthy individuals) were bone marrow donors. Concerning this clone: The antigen is unknown.

The PCR used 60 Vbeta and 13 Jbeta primers. Libraries were prepared by immunoSEQ multiplex PCR; TCRdb keeps only in-frame clonotypes and omits some of them. Seen here are about 160,000 clones, roughly 80% observed once, and the top ten hold about 1.4%. CDR1 is SQVTM, CDR2 ANQGSEA, per germline. Trimming cost V 0 bases and J 7 bases, with 9 bases left between them. CDR3 length equals 12 residues. Findings of the study overall: Excluded: some indistinguishable V segments such as TRBV6-2 and TRBV6-3.

The sequence came from a woman under 40 in good health and CMV-seronegative. The chain couples TRBV29-1 to TRBJ1-2; D may be TRBD1 (6 bases). Input material: PBMCs. The CDR3 loop reads CSVEEDSIGYTF. Here the CDR3 DNA reads TGCAGCGTTGAAGAGGACAGCATTGGCTACACCTTC. The full variable domain, rest sourced from reference TRBV29-1 and TRBJ1-2, is SAVISQKPSRDICQRGTSLTIQCQVDSQVTMMFWYRQQPGQSLTLIATANQGSEATYESGFVIDKFPISRPNLTFSTLTVSNMSPEDSSIYLCSVEEDSIGYTFGSGTRLTVV.